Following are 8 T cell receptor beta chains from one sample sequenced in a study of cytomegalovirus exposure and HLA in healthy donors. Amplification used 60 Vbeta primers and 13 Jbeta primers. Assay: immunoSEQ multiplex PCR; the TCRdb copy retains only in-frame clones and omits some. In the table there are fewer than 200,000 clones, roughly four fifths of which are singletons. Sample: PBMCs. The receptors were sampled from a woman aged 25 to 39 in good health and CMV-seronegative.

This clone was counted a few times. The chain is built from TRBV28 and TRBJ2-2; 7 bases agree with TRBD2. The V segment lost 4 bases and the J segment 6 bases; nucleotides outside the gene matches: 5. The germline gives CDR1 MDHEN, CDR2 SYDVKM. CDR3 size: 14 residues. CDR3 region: CASSSRRGAGELFF. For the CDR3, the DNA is TGTGCCAGCAGTTCACGACGGGGGGCCGGGGAGCTGTTTTTT.

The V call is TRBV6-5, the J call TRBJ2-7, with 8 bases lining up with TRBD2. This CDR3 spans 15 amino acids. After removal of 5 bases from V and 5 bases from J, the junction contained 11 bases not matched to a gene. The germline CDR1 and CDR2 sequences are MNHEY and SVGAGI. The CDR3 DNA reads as TGTGCCAGCAGTCCCGGTCGGGGGGGCCAGCACGAGCAGTACTTC. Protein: CASSPGRGGQHEQYF.

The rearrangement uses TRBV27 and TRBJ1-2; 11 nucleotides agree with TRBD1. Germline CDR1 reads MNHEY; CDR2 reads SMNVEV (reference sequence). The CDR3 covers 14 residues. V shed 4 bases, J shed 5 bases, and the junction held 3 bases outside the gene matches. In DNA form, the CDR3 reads TGTGCCAGCAGTTGGACAGGGGGCCTTTATGGCTACACCTTC. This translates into CASSWTGGLYGYTF.

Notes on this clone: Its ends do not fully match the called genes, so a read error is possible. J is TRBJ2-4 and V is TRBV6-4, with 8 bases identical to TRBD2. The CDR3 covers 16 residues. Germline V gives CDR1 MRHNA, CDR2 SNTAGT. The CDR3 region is CASSERGVRAKNSQYF. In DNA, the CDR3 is TGTGCCAGCAGTGAGCGGGGGGTGAGAGCCAAAAACAGTCAGTACTTC.

CDR3 nucleotides: TGTGCCAGCAGCATTCATAGCGGGACCTACAATGAGCAGTTCTTC. This sequence encodes CASSIHSGTYNEQFF. The gene calls are TRBV9 and TRBJ2-1, with TRBD2 matching over 8 bases. Looked up from germline, CDR1 is SGDLS and CDR2 is YYNGEE. J gave up 2 bases and V 4 bases, and 5 bases lay outside the gene matches. The CDR3 is 15 amino acids. The full variable domain, rest sourced from reference TRBV9 and TRBJ2-1, is DSGVTQTPKHLITATGQRVTLRCSPRSGDLSVYWYQQSLDQGLQFLIQYYNGEERAKGNILERFSAQQFPDLHSELNLSSLELGDSALYFCASSIHSGTYNEQFFGPGTRLTVL.

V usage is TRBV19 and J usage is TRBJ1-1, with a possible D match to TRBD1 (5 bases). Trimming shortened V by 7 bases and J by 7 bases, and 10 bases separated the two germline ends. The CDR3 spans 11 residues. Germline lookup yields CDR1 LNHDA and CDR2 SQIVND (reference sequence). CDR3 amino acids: CASIRGIEAFF. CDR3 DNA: TGTGCCAGTATTAGGGGAATTGAAGCTTTCTTT.

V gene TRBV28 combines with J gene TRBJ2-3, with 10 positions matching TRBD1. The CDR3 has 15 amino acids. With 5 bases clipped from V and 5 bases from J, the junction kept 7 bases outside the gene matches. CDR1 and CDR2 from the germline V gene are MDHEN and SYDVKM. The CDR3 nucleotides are TGTGCCAGCAGTCCAGGGGGACAGGGGAGAGATACGCAGTATTTT. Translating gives CASSPGGQGRDTQYF. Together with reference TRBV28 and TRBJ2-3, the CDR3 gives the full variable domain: DVKVTQSSRYLVKRTGEKVFLECVQDMDHENMFWYRQDPGLGLRLIYFSYDVKMKEKGDIPEGYSVSREKKERFSLILESASTNQTSMYLCASSPGGQGRDTQYFGPGTRLTVL.

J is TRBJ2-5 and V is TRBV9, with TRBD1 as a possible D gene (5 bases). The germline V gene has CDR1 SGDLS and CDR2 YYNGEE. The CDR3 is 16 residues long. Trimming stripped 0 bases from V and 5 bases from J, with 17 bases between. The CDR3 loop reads CASSVATVGVGETQYF. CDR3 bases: TGTGCCAGCAGCGTAGCTACGGTAGGGGTCGGGGAGACCCAGTACTTC.